This T cell receptor (beta chain) was profiled in a study of preoperative IRX-2 immunotherapy in early breast cancer. The CDR3 length is 14 residues. Germline CDR1 reads LNHDA; CDR2 reads SQIVND (reference sequence). Trimming removed 3 bases at V and 7 bases at J, with 15 bases between. The table came from immunoSEQ multiplex PCR; TCRdb's copy has only in-frame clones and leaves some out. The sample shows more than 20,000 clones, about four fifths of them seen only once. In this sample, this clone turned up once. Indicated treatment: preoperative locoregional IRX-2 cytokine immunotherapy. The source material was lymph node tissue, sampled before IRX-2 immunotherapy. This receptor was taken from a human donor with breast cancer. V is TRBV19 and J is TRBJ1-2; D may be TRBD1 (5 bases). The CDR3 sequence is CASSITGETGGYTF. The CDR3 nucleotides are TGTGCCAGTAGTATCACGGGGGAGACGGGTGGCTACACCTTC.